This T cell receptor beta chain was documented in a study of T cells in Graves' hyperthyroidism and ophthalmopathy (dated by TCRdb to the late 2010s). At the level of the whole study: Peripheral blood samples were taken at the time of initial diagnosis, prior to any treatment. The study also compared thyroid tissue and blood T-cell repertoires from several Graves' hyperthyroidism patients. The paper describes TCR Vbeta CDR3 sequencing of roughly 130 peripheral blood samples, made up of approximately 40 ophthalmopathy patients, roughly 72 hyperthyroidism patients and 17 progressor patients. The approximately 90 discovery patients were divided at random into training and test sets in a 7:3 ratio. After blood sampling, hyperthyroidism patients were treated with methimazole at a starting dose of 30 mg daily, and ophthalmopathy patients were treated with high-dose intravenous methylprednisolone. To identify distinguishing TCR V-J signatures, a discovery cohort of around 100 patients was used, comprising fewer than 45 with Graves' ophthalmopathy and 57 with stable Graves' hyperthyroidism. Prospective prediction of ophthalmopathy was tested in an independent validation cohort consisting of 18 hyperthyroidism patients and 15 to 17 patients who later progressed to ophthalmopathy. Broad study findings and their caveats: No statistical method was used to set the sample size in advance, and investigators knew the group allocation. A 13 V-J signature model separated ophthalmopathy from stable hyperthyroidism, with roughly 88% sensitivity and 81% to 82% specificity in cross-validation and 80%/75% in testing. In validation, the model predicted progression to ophthalmopathy a median of about 6.8 months before onset, with over 60% sensitivity and roughly 73% specificity. Most expanded thyroid clonotypes (frequency above 0.001) were also detected in blood, a finding suggesting that blood repertoires may reflect thyroid immune responses.

Amplification of TCR beta CDR3 regions was carried out from RNA transcripts. The TCR CDR3 was subjected to a first round of RT-PCR using the HTBI primer set and the Qiagen OneStep RT-PCR kit. A second multiplex PCR round built the libraries, followed by size selection and purification. Sequencing of the libraries was done on an Illumina HiSeq2000 using paired-end 100 bp reads. The paper's data handling went like this. SOAPnuke was used to process the raw data, with reads discarded if the reads contained adapters or uncalled bases, had a mean Phred below 15, or lacked an exact constant-primer or identifier match. High-quality paired reads were merged using COPE v1.2.5, and each unique nucleotide sequence was defined as a clonotype. Clonotypes were aligned to IMGT TRBV, TRBD and TRBJ reference segments using MiTCR v1.1. Only V-J combinations with frequency above 0.0001, covering about 99% of repertoires, were analysed. The TCS score was defined as F50 (clonal expansion) divided by E x V (chaos), with BLOSUM62-based TCRdist calculated between CDR3 peptides within each V-J. Welch's t-statistics and random forest reduced around 520 V-J features to roughly 13, which were used in a naive Bayes classifier (R e1071). The public reads were quality trimmed at Q25 with fastp and then assembled into clones with MiXCR by TCRdb, keeping productive beta chains. Rows with a matching CDR3 protein are joined into one entry that keeps the most common DNA and genes. The authors' filters were not applied to this entry. Present in this sample are a few hundred thousand distinct CDR3 sequences, roughly 20% of which were seen just once. The top ten constitute 26% of the sample.

This clonotype showed up many times. It lacks a known antigen. Base-call qualities are not available, and no considerably larger clone is one nucleotide away. Graves' hyperthyroidism was defined as stable when no progression to ophthalmopathy occurred over 18 months of follow-up. Hyperthyroidism patients were newly diagnosed, with disease duration under 2 months, and aged 18 to 65 years. Any patient with an uncontrolled infection, another autoimmune disease, pregnancy or lactation was excluded. Diagnoses relied on clinical symptoms, serum thyroxine and TRAb, thyroid ultrasound and orbital computed tomography. Ficoll-Paque density gradient centrifugation was used to isolate PBMCs from approximately 10 ml of fresh peripheral blood. Total RNA was extracted using Trizol reagent, and RNA quality was assessed on an Agilent 2100 Bioanalyzer. CDR1 and CDR2 (GTSNPN, SVGIG) derive from the germline V gene (reference sequence). Reading from cysteine to phenylalanine, the CDR3 counts 15 amino acids. Only the CDR3 portion is preserved as DNA: 45 bases, with reading frame beginning at the first base. V has 0 bases trimmed and J has 11 bases trimmed; junction bases matching no gene number 15.

Sequences were obtained from blood. The sequence is built from TRBV30 and TRBJ1-1; TRBD1 matches 7 bases in the middle. The source is a young man with Graves' hyperthyroidism. The bases are TGTGCCTGGAGTGTACCCGGGACAGATATAGAAAAGGCTTTCTTT. The translation is CAWSVPGTDIEKAFF.